This TCR beta chain was observed in a study of blood T cell repertoires in COVID-19. Germline loops: CDR1 MNHEY, CDR2 SVGAGI. V lost 6 bases to trimming and J lost 4 bases; unmatched junction nucleotides: 8. The CDR3 extends over 14 amino acids. TCRdb's table, derived via immunoSEQ multiplex PCR, lists solely in-frame clones and lacks some. The table lists approximately 130,000 clones, more than 75% of them singletons, with about 2.1% in the top ten. This rearrangement joins TRBV6-5 to TRBJ1-2; 7 bases fit TRBD1. This TCR derives from a woman aged 45 to 65 with acute or convalescent COVID-19. Source material: peripheral blood. The CDR3 DNA is TGTGCCAGCAGGATGGGACAGTATTTCTATGGCTACACCTTC. Encoded protein: CASRMGQYFYGYTF.